This T cell receptor (beta chain) was identified in a study of beta chain features in type 1 diabetes. As for the study in general: There was similarity between patients and healthy donors in age, gender and cell yields.

By way of CD45RO/CCR7/CD25/CD127/CD95/CD27, the CD4+ regulatory, stem cell-like memory, central memory and naive cells were sorted. Per the germline V gene, CDR1 is SGHTA and CDR2 is FQGTGA. The V gene lost 3 bases and the J gene lost 2 bases, with 13 bases spanning the gap. The CDR3 length is 15 residues. General observations from the study: Compared with healthy donors, patients appeared to share more similar naive, central memory and regulatory TCRB repertoires. Diminished insertions and augmented deletions at VDJ junctions characterized type 1 diabetes patients.

Comment on this clone: Its antigen remains unidentified.

Since all of the isolated RNA was reverse transcribed, expressed TCRB transcripts were what got sequenced. The repertoire was sequenced with immunoSEQ multiplex PCR; TCRdb's copy has only in-frame clones and lacks some. The sample includes approximately 120,000 clones, 40% of them seen just once. The chain joins TRBV7-3 to TRBJ2-5, with D hard to call. This sequence originates from a woman aged 18 to 35 in good health. Sequenced sample: stem cell memory CD4+ T cells from blood. CDR3 sequence (DNA): TGTGCCAGCAGCTTTCGAGGCTACTCACAAGAGACCCAGTACTTC. Translation: CASSFRGYSQETQYF.